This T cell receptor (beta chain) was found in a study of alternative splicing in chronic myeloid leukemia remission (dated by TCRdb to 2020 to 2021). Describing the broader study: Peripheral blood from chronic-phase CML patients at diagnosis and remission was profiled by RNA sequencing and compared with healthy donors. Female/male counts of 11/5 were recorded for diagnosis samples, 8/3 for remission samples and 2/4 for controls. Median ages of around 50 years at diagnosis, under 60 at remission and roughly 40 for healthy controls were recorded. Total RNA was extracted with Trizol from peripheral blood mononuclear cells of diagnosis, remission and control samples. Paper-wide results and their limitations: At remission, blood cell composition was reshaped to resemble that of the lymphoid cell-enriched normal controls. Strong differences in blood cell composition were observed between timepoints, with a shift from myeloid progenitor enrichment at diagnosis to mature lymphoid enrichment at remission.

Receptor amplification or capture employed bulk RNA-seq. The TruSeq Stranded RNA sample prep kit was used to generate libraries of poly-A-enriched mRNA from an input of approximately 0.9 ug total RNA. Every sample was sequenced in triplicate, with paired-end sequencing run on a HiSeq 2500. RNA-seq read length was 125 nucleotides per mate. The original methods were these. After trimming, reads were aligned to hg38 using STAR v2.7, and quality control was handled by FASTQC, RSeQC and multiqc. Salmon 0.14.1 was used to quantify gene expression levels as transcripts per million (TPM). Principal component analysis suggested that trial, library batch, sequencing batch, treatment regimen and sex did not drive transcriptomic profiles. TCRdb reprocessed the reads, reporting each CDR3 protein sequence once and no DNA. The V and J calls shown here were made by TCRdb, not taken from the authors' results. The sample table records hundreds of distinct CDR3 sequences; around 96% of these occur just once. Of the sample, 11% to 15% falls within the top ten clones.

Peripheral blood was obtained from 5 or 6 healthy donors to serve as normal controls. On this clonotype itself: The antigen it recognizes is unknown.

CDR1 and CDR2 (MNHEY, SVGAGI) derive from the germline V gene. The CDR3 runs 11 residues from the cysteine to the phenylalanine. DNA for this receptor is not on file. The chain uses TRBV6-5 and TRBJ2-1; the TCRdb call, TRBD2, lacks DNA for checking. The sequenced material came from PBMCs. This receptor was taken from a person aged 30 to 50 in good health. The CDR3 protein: CASREGNEQFF.